This TCR beta chain was identified during a study of T cells in Graves' hyperthyroidism and ophthalmopathy. Study in general: Prior to any treatment, at the point of initial diagnosis, peripheral blood was collected.

Findings of the study overall: Before onset, ophthalmopathy was predicted by the model a median around 6.5 months earlier.

Researchers took RNA transcripts and amplified the TCR beta CDR3 regions from them. Researchers ran a first-round RT-PCR on the TCR CDR3 using the HTBI primer set. Each CDR3 protein is one row after TCRdb ran MiXCR on the multiplex PCR reads. The data contain roughly 700,000 distinct CDR3 sequences, around a third of them singletons. This clonotype was found a few times. The target antigen is unknown. The diagnoses drew upon clinical symptoms, serum thyroxine and TRAb, thyroid ultrasound and orbital computed tomography. Around 10 ml fresh peripheral blood yielded the PBMCs. The CDR3 contains 13 residues. With 4 bases removed from V and 1 base from J, the gap between germline ends came to 5 bases. In germline, CDR1 is SEHNR, CDR2 FQNEAQ (reference sequence).

The V call is TRBV7-9, the J call TRBJ1-3; the D is unclear. Source material: blood. The TCR originated in a woman aged 40 to 50 with Graves' hyperthyroidism. Here the CDR3 DNA reads TGTGCCAGCAGCTCCCAATCTGGAAACACCATATATTTT. Encoded protein: CASSSQSGNTIYF.